Listed below are T cell receptor beta chains from one sample, sequenced in a study of cytomegalovirus exposure and HLA in healthy donors. Assay: immunoSEQ multiplex PCR; the TCRdb copy retains only in-frame clones and omits some. This sample's table reports approximately 30,000 clones. The sample consisted of PBMCs. The source of these receptors is a woman aged 40-49 years in good health and CMV-seropositive. CDR3s include the opening cysteine and the closing phenylalanine or tryptophan. A D gene is named only where the DNA matches it firmly.

>TRBJ2-7|NA|TRBV19
TGTGCCAGTAGTATTCGGGACAACTCCTACGAGCAGTACTTC
CASSIRDNSYEQYF
>TRBJ2-7|TRBD1|TRBV5-5
TGTGCCAGCAGCTCAGGACAGGCCTCGACTTTCTACGAGCAGTACTTC
CASSSGQASTFYEQYF
>TRBJ1-3|NA|TRBV6-5
TGTGCCAGCAGTTACTCGAACGGGGATGGAAACACCATATATTTT
CASSYSNGDGNTIYF
>TRBJ1-1|NA|TRBV6-1
TGTGCCAGCAGTGGACTAAACATGGGCAGGTACACTGAAGCTTTCTTT
CASSGLNMGRYTEAFF
>TRBJ2-1|TRBD2|TRBV4-2
TGTGCCAGCAGCCCTACCTTTCTGTGGGGACTAGCGGGAGGGCCTGGGATGGATGAGCAGTTCTTC
CASSPTFLWGLAGGPGMDEQFF
>TRBJ1-1|TRBD1|TRBV30
TGTGCCTGGAGTGTGGGAAGACAGGGGACGACTGAAGCTTTCTTT
CAWSVGRQGTTEAFF
>TRBJ1-5|TRBD1|TRBV7-2
TGTGCCAGCAGCCGACAGGGTAATCAGCCCCAGCATTTT
CASSRQGNQPQHF
>TRBJ2-2|TRBD2|TRBV6-1
TGTGCCAGCAGTGAGGGGCTAGCGGGGGGGCCGATCACCGGGGAGCTGTTTTTT
CASSEGLAGGPITGELFF
>TRBJ2-5|TRBD2|TRBV20-1
TGCAGTGCTAGCGGGAGGGAAGAGCAGTACTTC
CSASGREEQYF
>TRBJ1-1|NA|TRBV29-1
TGCAGCGTCACAGGGCTTAGGGGGTTTAACATGAACACTGAAGCTTTCTTT
CSVTGLRGFNMNTEAFF
>TRBJ2-7|TRBD2|TRBV28
TGTGCCAGCAGCCCCACAGGGCTAGCGGGTAACTACGAGCAGTACTTC
CASSPTGLAGNYEQYF
>TRBJ1-1|TRBD1|TRBV19
TGTGCCAGTGCTACCGGGACAGGGAGTGGGACTGAAGCTTTCTTT
CASATGTGSGTEAFF
>TRBJ2-6|NA|TRBV19
TGTGCCAGTATGGGGGCCGGGGCCAACGTCCTGACTTTC
CASMGAGANVLTF
>TRBJ2-7|NA|TRBV6-1
TGTGCCAGCCGGGCCTACGAGCAGTACTTC
CASRAYEQYF
>TRBJ2-1|TRBD2|TRBV7-2
TGTGCCAGCAGCCTCCGTACTAGCGGGGCCCATGAGCAGTTCTTC
CASSLRTSGAHEQFF
>TRBJ2-1|NA|TRBV10-2
TGCGCCAGCACGCAGTTTTACAATGAGCAGTTCTTC
CASTQFYNEQFF
>TRBJ2-7|NA|TRBV27
TGTGCCAGCGGCATGAGGGCGGCCTACGAGCAGTACTTC
CASGMRAAYEQYF
>TRBJ2-7|TRBD1|TRBV7-8
TGTGCCAGCAGCTTAGCGTTGGCAGGGGGCGTCTACGAGCAGTACTTC
CASSLALAGGVYEQYF
>TRBJ1-1|TRBD1|TRBV19
TGTGCCAGTAGCAGGGACAGGATCAACACTGAAGCTTTCTTT
CASSRDRINTEAFF
>TRBJ1-1|NA|TRBV6-5
TGTGCCAGCAGTTACTCACTTAGGAACACTGAAGCTTTCTTT
CASSYSLRNTEAFF
>TRBJ2-2|TRBD2|TRBV4-1
TGCGCCAGCAGCGGGGGGCGGGGGGACACCGGGGAGCTGTTTTTT
CASSGGRGDTGELFF
>TRBJ1-5|NA|TRBV6-5
TGTGCCAGCAGCCCTGGACAGACTAGCAATCAGCCCCAGCATTTT
CASSPGQTSNQPQHF
>TRBJ2-7|NA|TRBV11-2
TGTGCCAGCAGCCCGGCTTCAGGCCAGTGGGAGCAGTACTTC
CASSPASGQWEQYF
>TRBJ1-5|TRBD1|TRBV7-8
TGTGCCAGCAGCACCGACAGGGGGCTAACAAATCAGCCCCAGCATTTT
CASSTDRGLTNQPQHF
>TRBJ2-1|TRBD1|TRBV7-9
TGTGCCAGCAGCACTAGGAGAGGACAGGGCGGTGAGCAGTTCTTC
CASSTRRGQGGEQFF
>TRBJ1-3|NA|TRBV5-1
TGCGCCAGCAGCTTGTCTTATCAGGCTGGAAACACCATATATTTT
CASSLSYQAGNTIYF
>TRBJ1-1|NA|TRBV15
TGTGCCACCATCCGAGTGGGAGGGACGGGGAACACTGAAGCTTTCTTT
CATIRVGGTGNTEAFF
>TRBJ1-1|NA|TRBV4-2
TGTGCCAGCAGCCTGGTTGCAGGCGAGAACACTGAAGCTTTCTTT
CASSLVAGENTEAFF
>TRBJ1-4|NA|TRBV6-6
TGTGCCAGCAGTTACGTGGGCAGGGAGGGGGAAAAACTGTTTTTT
CASSYVGREGEKLFF
>TRBJ2-1|TRBD2|TRBV4-3
TGCGCCAGCAGCCAAGATCGGACGGGACTAGGCTACAATGAGCAGTTCTTC
CASSQDRTGLGYNEQFF
>TRBJ1-6|TRBD1|TRBV30
TGTGCCTGGAGAAATCGCCCGGGACAGGGAGGCAGCTCCTATAATTCACCCCTCCACTTT
CAWRNRPGQGGSSYNSPLHF
>TRBJ1-2|NA|TRBV29-1
TGCAGCGTTGCTGGGGCGCTGGTTCTCGGCTACACCTTC
CSVAGALVLGYTF
>TRBJ1-1|TRBD1|TRBV7-9
TGTGCCAGCAGCCCCCCTGGGACAGCGAACACTGAAGCTTTCTTT
CASSPPGTANTEAFF
>TRBJ1-2|TRBD1|TRBV2
TGTGCCAGCAGTCCCGACAGGGACTATGGCTACACCTTC
CASSPDRDYGYTF
>TRBJ2-7|NA|TRBV11-2
TGTGCCAGCAGCGTCGGACATACCTACGAGCAGTACTTC
CASSVGHTYEQYF
>TRBJ1-1|NA|TRBV9
TGTGCCAGCAGCGTAGTTGCAGAGAACACTGAAGCTTTCTTT
CASSVVAENTEAFF